The T cell receptor beta chain described here comes from a study of read filtering for tumor transcriptome and immune sequencing. General study findings and limits: Even smaller IR-seq throughput identified most shared clonotypes.

On this clonotype: Its antigen remains unknown.

This library used approximately 370 ng RNA and molecular barcoded adaptors spanning alpha/delta and beta/gamma chains. TCRdb passed the reads through MiXCR, listing each CDR3 protein once. The sample includes tens of thousands of distinct CDR3 sequences, about 21% seen only once; the top ten take around an eighth. The clonotype originates from a donor aged 40 or over with multiple myeloma. Sequences were obtained from a population of CD138-negative cells sorted from bone marrow.

Written as DNA, the CDR3 is TGTGCCAGCAGCCCCGAGGTCACGGGAGGGTGCGGCGAGCAGTACTTC. It encodes CASSPEVTGGCGEQYF. This rearrangement joins TRBV21-1 to TRBJ2-7; TRBD2, the D gene given by the table, was not confirmed from the DNA. TRBV21-1 is termed a pseudogene. The CDR3 sequence is 16 residues long.